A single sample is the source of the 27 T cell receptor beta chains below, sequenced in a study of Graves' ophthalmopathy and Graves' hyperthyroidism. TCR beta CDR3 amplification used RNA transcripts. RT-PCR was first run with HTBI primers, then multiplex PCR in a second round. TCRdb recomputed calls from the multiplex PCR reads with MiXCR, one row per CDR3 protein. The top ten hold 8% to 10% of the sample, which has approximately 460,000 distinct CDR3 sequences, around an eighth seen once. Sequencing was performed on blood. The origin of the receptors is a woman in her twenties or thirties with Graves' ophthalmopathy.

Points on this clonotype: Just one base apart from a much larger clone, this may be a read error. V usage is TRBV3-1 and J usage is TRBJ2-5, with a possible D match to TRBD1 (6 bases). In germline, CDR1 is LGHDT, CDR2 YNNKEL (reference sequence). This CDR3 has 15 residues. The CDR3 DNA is TGTGTCAGCAGCCAGGCCTGGGGGCAGGGTGAGACCCAGTACTTC. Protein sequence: CVSSQAWGQGETQYF.

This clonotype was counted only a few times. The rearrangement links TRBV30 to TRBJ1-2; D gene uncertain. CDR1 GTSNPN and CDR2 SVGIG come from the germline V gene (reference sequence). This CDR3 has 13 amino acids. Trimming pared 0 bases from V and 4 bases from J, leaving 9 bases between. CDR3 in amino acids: CAWSVESAYGYTF. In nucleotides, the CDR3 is TGTGCCTGGAGTGTGGAGTCAGCCTATGGCTACACCTTC.

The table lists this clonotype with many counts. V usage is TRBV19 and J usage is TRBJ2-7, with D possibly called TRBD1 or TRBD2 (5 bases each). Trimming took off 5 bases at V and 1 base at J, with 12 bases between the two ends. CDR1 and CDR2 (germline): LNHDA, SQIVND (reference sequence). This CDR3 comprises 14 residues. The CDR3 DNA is TGTGCCAGTAGTGCCCGGGACGGGTCCTACGAGCAGTACTTC. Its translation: CASSARDGSYEQYF. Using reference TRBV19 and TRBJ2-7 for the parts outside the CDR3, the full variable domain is DGGITQSPKYLFRKEGQNVTLSCEQNLNHDAMYWYRQDPGQGLRLIYYSQIVNDFQKGDIAEGYSVSREKKESFPLTVTSAQKNPTAFYLCASSARDGSYEQYFGPGTRLTVT.

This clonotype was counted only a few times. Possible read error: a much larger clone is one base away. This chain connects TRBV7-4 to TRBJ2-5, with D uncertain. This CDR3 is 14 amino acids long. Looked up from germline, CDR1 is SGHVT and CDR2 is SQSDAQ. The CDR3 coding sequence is TGTGCCAGCAGCTCCGTCAAGGTTGGAGAGACCAAGTACTTC. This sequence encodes CASSSVKVGETKYF.

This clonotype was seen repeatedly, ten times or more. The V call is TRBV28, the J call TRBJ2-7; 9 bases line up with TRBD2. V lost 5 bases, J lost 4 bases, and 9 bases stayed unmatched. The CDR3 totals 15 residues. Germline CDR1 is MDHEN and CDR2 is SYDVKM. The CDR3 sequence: CASSPVAGVRYEQYF. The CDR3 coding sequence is TGTGCCAGCAGTCCAGTAGCGGGAGTTCGGTACGAGCAGTACTTC.

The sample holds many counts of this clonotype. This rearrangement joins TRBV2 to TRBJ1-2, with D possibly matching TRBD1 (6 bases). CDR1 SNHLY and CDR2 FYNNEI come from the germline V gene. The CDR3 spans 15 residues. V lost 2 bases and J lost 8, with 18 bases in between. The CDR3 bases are TGTGCCAGCAGTGAACTTGGCAGGGGATCGGCCGGCTACACCTTC. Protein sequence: CASSELGRGSAGYTF.

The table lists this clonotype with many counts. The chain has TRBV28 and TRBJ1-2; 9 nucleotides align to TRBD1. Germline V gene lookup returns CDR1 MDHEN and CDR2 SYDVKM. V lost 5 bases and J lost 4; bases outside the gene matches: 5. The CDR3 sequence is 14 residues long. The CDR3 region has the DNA TGTGCCAGCAGTAACAGGGGGCGAAGCTATGGCTACACCTTC. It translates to CASSNRGRSYGYTF.

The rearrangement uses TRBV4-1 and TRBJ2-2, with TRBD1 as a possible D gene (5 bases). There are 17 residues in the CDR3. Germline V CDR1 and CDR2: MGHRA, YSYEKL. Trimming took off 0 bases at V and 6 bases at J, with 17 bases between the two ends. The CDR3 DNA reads TGCGCCAGCAGCCAAGAGGAAGGGCAGGGTAACGCCGGGGAGCTGTTTTTT. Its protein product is CASSQEEGQGNAGELFF.

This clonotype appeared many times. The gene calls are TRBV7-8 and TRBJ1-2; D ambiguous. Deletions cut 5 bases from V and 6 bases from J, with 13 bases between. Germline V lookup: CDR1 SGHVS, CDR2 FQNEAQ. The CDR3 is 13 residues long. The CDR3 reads CASSPRRLDGYTF. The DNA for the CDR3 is TGTGCCAGCAGCCCCCGGCGTCTTGATGGCTACACCTTC.

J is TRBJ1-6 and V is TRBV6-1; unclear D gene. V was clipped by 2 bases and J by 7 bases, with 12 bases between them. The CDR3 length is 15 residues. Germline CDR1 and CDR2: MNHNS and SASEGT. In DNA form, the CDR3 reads TGTGCCAGCAGTGAACGGCCAGTAGGCAATTCACCCCTCCACTTT. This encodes CASSERPVGNSPLHF.

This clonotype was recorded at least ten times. The CDR3 sequence is CASSLRAGLRNQPQHF. As DNA, the CDR3 is TGTGCCAGCAGTTTACGGGCAGGATTGCGCAATCAGCCCCAGCATTTT. The V call is TRBV28, the J call TRBJ1-5; the D is unclear. The germline V gene has CDR1 MDHEN and CDR2 SYDVKM. The V gene lost 2 bases and the J gene lost 2 bases, with 13 bases spanning the gap. The CDR3 contains 16 residues.

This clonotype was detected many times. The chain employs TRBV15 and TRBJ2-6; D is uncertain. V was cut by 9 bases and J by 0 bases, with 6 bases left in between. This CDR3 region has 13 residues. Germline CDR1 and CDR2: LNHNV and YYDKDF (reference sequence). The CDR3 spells CATSPSGANVLTF. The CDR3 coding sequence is TGTGCCACGAGCCCCTCTGGGGCCAACGTCCTGACTTTC.

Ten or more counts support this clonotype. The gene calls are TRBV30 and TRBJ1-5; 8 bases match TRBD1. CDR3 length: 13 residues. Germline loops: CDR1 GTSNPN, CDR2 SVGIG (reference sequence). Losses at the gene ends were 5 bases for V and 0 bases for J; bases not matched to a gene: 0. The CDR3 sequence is CAWDRGSNQPQHF. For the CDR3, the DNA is TGTGCCTGGGACAGGGGTAGCAATCAGCCCCAGCATTTT.

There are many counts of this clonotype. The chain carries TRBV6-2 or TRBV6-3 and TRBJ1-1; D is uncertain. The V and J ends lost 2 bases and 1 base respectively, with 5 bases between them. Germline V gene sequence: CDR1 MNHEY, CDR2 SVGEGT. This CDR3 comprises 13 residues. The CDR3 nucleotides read TGTGCCAGCAGTTACCCAGCGAACACTGAAGCTTTCTTT. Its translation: CASSYPANTEAFF.

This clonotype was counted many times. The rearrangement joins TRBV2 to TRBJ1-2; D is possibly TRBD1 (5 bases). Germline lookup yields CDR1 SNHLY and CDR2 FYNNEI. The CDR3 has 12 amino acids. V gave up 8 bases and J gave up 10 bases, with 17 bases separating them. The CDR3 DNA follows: TGTGCCAGCTCCCGGGACCCAGTCTCCTACACCTTC. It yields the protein CASSRDPVSYTF.

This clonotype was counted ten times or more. CDR3 coding DNA: TGTGCCACCAGTGATCCGGGAGTTTCCGAGCAGTACTTC. It codes for CATSDPGVSEQYF. This chain connects TRBV24-1 to TRBJ2-7; possible D gene TRBD2, 6 bases. Trimming removed 3 bases from V and 6 bases from J, with 11 bases in between. Germline V CDR1 and CDR2: KGHDR, SFDVKD. The CDR3 is made up of 13 amino acids.

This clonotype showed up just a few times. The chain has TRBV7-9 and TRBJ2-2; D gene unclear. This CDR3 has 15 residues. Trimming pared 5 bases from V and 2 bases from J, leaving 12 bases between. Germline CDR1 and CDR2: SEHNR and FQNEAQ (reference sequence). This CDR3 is CASSDAGPNTGELFF. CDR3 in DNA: TGTGCCAGCAGCGACGCTGGTCCCAACACCGGGGAGCTGTTTTTT.

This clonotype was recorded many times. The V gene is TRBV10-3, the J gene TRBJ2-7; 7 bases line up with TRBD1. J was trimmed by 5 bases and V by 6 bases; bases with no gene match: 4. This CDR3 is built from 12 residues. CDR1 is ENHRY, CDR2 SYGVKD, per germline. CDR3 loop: CAISAQGDEQYF. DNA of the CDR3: TGTGCCATCAGCGCGCAGGGGGACGAGCAGTACTTC.

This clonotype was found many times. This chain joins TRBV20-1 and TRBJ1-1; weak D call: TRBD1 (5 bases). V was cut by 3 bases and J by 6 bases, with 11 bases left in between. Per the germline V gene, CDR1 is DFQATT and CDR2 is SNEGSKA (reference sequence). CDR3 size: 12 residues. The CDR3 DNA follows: TGCAGTGCTAGTGGGGGAAGAGCTGAAGCTTTCTTT. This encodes CSASGGRAEAFF.

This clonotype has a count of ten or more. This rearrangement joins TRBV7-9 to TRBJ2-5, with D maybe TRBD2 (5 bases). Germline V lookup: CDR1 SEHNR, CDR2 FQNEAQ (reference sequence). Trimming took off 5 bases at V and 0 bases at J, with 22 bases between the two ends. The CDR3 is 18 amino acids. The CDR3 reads CASSPEGVRMPYQETQYF. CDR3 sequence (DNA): TGTGCCAGCAGCCCAGAGGGTGTCAGGATGCCCTACCAAGAGACCCAGTACTTC.

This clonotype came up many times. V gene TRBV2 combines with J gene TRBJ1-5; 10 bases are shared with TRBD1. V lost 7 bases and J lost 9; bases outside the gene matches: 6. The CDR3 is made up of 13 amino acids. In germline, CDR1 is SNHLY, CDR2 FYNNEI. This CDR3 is CASNLGQGGPQHF. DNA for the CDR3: TGTGCCAGCAACCTCGGACAGGGGGGGCCCCAGCATTTT.

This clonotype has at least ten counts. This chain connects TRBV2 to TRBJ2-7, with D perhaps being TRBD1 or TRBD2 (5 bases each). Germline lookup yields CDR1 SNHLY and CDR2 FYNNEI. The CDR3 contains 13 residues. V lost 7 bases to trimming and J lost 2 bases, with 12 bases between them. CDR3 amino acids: CASMGTGPYEQYF. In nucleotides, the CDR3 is TGTGCCAGCATGGGAACGGGGCCCTACGAGCAGTACTTC.

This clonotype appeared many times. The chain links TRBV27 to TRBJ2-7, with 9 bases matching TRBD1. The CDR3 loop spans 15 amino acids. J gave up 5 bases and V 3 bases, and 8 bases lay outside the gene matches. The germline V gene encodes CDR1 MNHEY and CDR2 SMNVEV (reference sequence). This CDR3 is CASSFPRTGANEQYF. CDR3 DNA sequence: TGTGCCAGCAGTTTTCCTAGGACAGGGGCCAACGAGCAGTACTTC.

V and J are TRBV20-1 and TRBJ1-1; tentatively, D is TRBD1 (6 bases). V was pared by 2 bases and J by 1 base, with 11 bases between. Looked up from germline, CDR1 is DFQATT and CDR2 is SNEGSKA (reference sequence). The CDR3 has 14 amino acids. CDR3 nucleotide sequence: TGCAGTGCTAGACCAGGGGCCGGGAACACTGAAGCTTTCTTT. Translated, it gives CSARPGAGNTEAFF.

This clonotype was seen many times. CDR3 in amino acids: CATSSEQEGAEAFF. CDR3 DNA: TGTGCCACCAGCAGTGAACAGGAGGGGGCTGAAGCTTTCTTT. The chain carries TRBV15 and TRBJ1-1; TRBD1 is a possible D gene (6 bases). Deletions cut 3 bases from V and 6 bases from J, with 14 bases between. Looked up from germline, CDR1 is LNHNV and CDR2 is YYDKDF (reference sequence). The CDR3 runs to 14 residues. The full variable domain, with the rest looked up from reference TRBV15 and TRBJ1-1, is DAMVIQNPRYQVTQFGKPVTLSCSQTLNHNVMYWYQQKSSQAPKLLFHYYDKDFNNEADTPDNFQSRRPNTSFCFLDIRSPGLGDTAMYLCATSSEQEGAEAFFGQGTRLTVV.

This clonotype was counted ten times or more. The DNA of the CDR3 is TGTGCCAGCATCTCGCGGGAGTTAAGGAACGAGCAGTACTTC. This translates into CASISRELRNEQYF. V is TRBV2 and J is TRBJ2-7; 7 nucleotides align to TRBD2. The junction had 11 bases not matched to a gene; V was cut back by 7 bases and J by 5 bases. CDR3 length: 14 amino acids. Germline-derived CDR1 and CDR2 are SNHLY and FYNNEI.

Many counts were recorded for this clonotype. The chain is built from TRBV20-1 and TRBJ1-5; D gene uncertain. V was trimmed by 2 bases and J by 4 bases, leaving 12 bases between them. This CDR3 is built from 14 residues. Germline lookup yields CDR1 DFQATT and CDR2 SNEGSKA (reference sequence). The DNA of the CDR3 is TGCAGTGCTAGAAACCCTCCGTCGAATCAGCCCCAGCATTTT. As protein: CSARNPPSNQPQHF.